Listed here is a single TCR beta chain. Method: immunoSEQ multiplex PCR; TCRdb's copy keeps in-frame clones and lacks some. The sample lists some 95,000 clones, around nine tenths occurring once. Germline CDR1 reads LGHDT; CDR2 reads YNNKEL (reference sequence). CDR3 size: 16 residues. Trimming removed 1 base from V and 0 bases from J, with 10 bases in between. This record belongs to a study of T cell responses to AZD1222 COVID-19 vaccine. The specimen comprised peripheral blood, sampled 28 days after the second AZD1222 dose. The V call is TRBV3-1 (or the pseudogene TRBV3-2), the J call TRBJ1-5; D is perhaps TRBD1 (5 bases). The sequence was obtained from an adult who received the AZD1222 COVID-19 vaccine. The CDR3 protein is CASSQGQPHSNQPQHF. DNA of the CDR3: TGTGCCAGCAGCCAAGGACAGCCACATAGCAATCAGCCCCAGCATTTT.